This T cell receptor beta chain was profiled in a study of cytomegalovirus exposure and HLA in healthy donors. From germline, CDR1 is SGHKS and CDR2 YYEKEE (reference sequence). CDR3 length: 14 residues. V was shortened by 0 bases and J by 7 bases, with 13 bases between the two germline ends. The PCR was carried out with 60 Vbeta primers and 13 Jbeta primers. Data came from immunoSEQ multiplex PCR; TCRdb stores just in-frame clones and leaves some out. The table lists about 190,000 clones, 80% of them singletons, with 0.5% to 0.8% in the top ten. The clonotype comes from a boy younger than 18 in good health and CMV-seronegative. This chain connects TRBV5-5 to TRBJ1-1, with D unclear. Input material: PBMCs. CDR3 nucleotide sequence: TGTGCCAGCAGCTTGGTTCAGGTTTCAATTGAAGCTTTCTTT. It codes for CASSLVQVSIEAFF.